The clone carrying this T cell receptor (beta chain) has more than one count but fewer than ten. What it binds is not known. The source of the sample is a study of T-cell memory formation after mild COVID-19. At the level of the study: There were largely donor-specific TCR clusters. Findings and caveats of the study: For contracting clones, CD4+ ones sat mainly in CM and EM, CD8+ in EMRA. Pre-infection memory carried some responding clones, suggesting that cross-reactive memory joined.

TCRdb re-derived calls from the 5' RACE reads in MiXCR, one entry per CDR3 protein. Altogether 580,000 or so distinct CDR3 sequences are present, roughly a sixth being singletons, with the ten largest covering about 8.6%. V was shortened by 4 bases and J by 4 bases, with 17 bases between the two germline ends. Germline V gene data show CDR1 as LNHNV and CDR2 as YYDKDF (reference sequence). CDR3 size: 15 residues. Source material: PBMCs or a T cell subset sorted from them (not recorded which). J is TRBJ2-7 and V is TRBV15; tentatively, D is TRBD1 (6 bases). The receptor was isolated from an adult woman who had mild COVID-19 (a few samples of this study predate the infection). Cell type and time point are not known. CDR3 DNA: TGTGCCACCAGCATTCAAAAACAGGGTCCTTACGAGCAGTACTTC. This encodes CATSIQKQGPYEQYF.